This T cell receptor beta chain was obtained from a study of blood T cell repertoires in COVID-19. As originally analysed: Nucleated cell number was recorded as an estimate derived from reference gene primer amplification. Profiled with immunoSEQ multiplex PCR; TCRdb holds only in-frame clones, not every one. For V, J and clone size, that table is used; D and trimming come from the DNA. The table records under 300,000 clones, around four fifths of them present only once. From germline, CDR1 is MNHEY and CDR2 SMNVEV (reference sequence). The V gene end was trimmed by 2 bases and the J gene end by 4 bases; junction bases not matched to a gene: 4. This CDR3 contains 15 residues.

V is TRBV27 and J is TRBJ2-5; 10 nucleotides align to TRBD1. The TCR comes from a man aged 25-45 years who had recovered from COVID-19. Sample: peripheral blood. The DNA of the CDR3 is TGTGCCAGCAGTTTAGGACAGGGGGGTTTAGAGACCCAGTACTTC. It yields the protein CASSLGQGGLETQYF.